This TCR beta chain appears in the sequencing data of a study of cytomegalovirus exposure and HLA in healthy donors. Study-wide results and caveats: Some TCR beta chains (about 170 of them) were listed as cytomegalovirus-associated. Donors belonging to an Asian-associated ancestry cluster reportedly showed fewer N-insertions in productive TCRs than the approximately 670-donor mean, according to what a later analysis found. When presence/absence was analysed, sequencing depth was taken to be roughly uniform across donors.

PCR involved 60 Vbeta and 13 Jbeta primers. Data came from immunoSEQ multiplex PCR; TCRdb stores just in-frame clones and leaves some out. The sample carries fewer than 150,000 clones, 80% recorded once. The germline V and J ends were trimmed by 2 bases and 8 bases, with 10 bases remaining between them. The germline V gene encodes CDR1 MNHEY and CDR2 SVGAGI. CDR3 size: 13 residues. Turning to this clone: Its antigen is unknown.

This sequence joins TRBV6-5 and TRBJ2-1, with D tentatively TRBD1 (6 bases). The sample comprised PBMCs. The origin of this receptor is a man aged 40-49 years in good health and CMV-seropositive. The CDR3 loop reads CASSYTGLYEQFF. CDR3 DNA sequence: TGTGCCAGCAGTTACACAGGGCTCTATGAGCAGTTCTTC.